The present T cell receptor (beta chain) was sequenced within a study of blood T cell repertoires in COVID-19. Across the whole study: Material from acute and convalescent COVID-19 was sourced from the United States, Italy and Spain. Nucleic acid was either cDNA or gDNA, and it came from T cells, B-cell-depleted T cells, or PBMCs.

Looked up from germline, CDR1 is MNHEY and CDR2 is SMNVEV (reference sequence). The CDR3 has 15 amino acids. Trimming removed 6 bases at V and 5 bases at J, with 19 bases between. Here immunoSEQ multiplex PCR was the method, and the copy in TCRdb shows in-frame clones only, minus some. The sample yields under 500,000 clones, about 89% seen once. This receptor was obtained from a woman aged 25-40 years with acute or convalescent COVID-19. Sequenced input: peripheral blood. This chain connects TRBV27 to TRBJ2-5; a weak D match, TRBD2 (7 bases). CDR3 region: CASSPTGGWVETQYF. For the CDR3, the DNA is TGTGCCAGCAGCCCGACGGGGGGCTGGGTGGAGACCCAGTACTTC.